This entry lists 16 T cell receptor beta chains sequenced from one sample in a study of identical twins. Each CDR3 protein gets one entry after TCRdb re-called the 5' RACE reads with MiXCR. The sample carries 600,000 to 850,000 distinct CDR3 sequences, approximately 18% recorded once. These data were also reused for a study on T cells expressing NK-cell markers.

The sequenced sample was PBMCs. These receptor sequences come from a woman between 18 and 30 years old in good health.

This clonotype was counted a few times. This chain uses TRBV12-3 or TRBV12-4 with TRBJ2-1; 13 positions agree with TRBD2. The CDR3 is 15 amino acids. Trimming cost V 5 bases and J 8 bases; bases outside gene matches: 6. The CDR3 DNA follows: TGTGCCAGCAGTAAACTAGCGGGAGGGCTGGATGAGCAGTTCTTC. Protein sequence: CASSKLAGGLDEQFF.

This clonotype was counted between two and nine times. The chain couples TRBV24-1 to TRBJ1-2; a weak D match, TRBD1 (6 bases). The CDR3 consists of 13 residues. The germline V gene encodes CDR1 KGHDR and CDR2 SFDVKD. The V end lost 4 bases, the J end lost 12 bases, and 17 bases lay between the germline ends. The CDR3 sequence: CATSDIGTRLHTF. CDR3 nucleotides: TGTGCCACCAGTGACATCGGGACAAGGCTCCACACCTTC.

V gene TRBV25-1 combines with J gene TRBJ2-2; TRBD2 matches 8 bases. The CDR3 is made up of 14 amino acids. The V segment lost 6 bases and the J segment 6 bases; nucleotides outside the gene matches: 6. The germline V gene encodes CDR1 MGHDK and CDR2 SYGVNS. The chain's CDR3 is CASRRAGDAGELFF. As DNA, the CDR3 is TGTGCCAGCAGAAGAGCGGGAGACGCCGGGGAGCTGTTTTTT.

This clonotype came up a few times. The chain carries TRBV25-1 and TRBJ2-7; TRBD1 agrees at 7 bases. The germline V gene encodes CDR1 MGHDK and CDR2 SYGVNS. Germline trimming cut 7 bases from V and 7 bases from J; bases unmatched to any gene: 10. The CDR3 has 13 amino acids. CDR3 sequence (DNA): TGTGCCAGCACACAAACAGGGGTCTGGGAGCAGTACTTC. Its translation: CASTQTGVWEQYF.

In the case of this clonotype: The junction does not match germline at one end; this may be a read error. The chain combines TRBV20-1 with TRBJ2-3; 7 bases align to TRBD2. The CDR3 contains 10 residues. CDR1 DFQATT and CDR2 SNEGSKA come from the germline V gene (reference sequence). CDR3 coding DNA: TGCAGTGCTAGGGGCGGGGGACCGAATTTT. This translates into CSARGGGPNF.

V and J are TRBV4-3 and TRBJ2-7, with 11 nucleotides matching TRBD2. J lost 4 bases, V lost 4 bases, and 9 bases had no gene match. This CDR3 has 16 residues. Germline values: CDR1 LGHNA, CDR2 YSLEER. CDR3: CASSPLAGGTLYEQYF. CDR3 sequence (DNA): TGCGCCAGCAGCCCGCTAGCGGGAGGCACCCTTTACGAGCAGTACTTC.

J is TRBJ2-3 and V is TRBV6-1; D uncertain. Per the germline V gene, CDR1 is MNHNS and CDR2 is SASEGT. The CDR3 totals 15 residues. Trimming removed 6 bases from V and 1 base from J, with 14 bases in between. CDR3 in DNA: TGTGCCAGCAGGCCGGTGGGCGGAGGCACAGATACGCAGTATTTT. The encoded protein is CASRPVGGGTDTQYF.

This clonotype was counted between two and nine times. V gene TRBV14 combines with J gene TRBJ2-1; the D gene is possibly TRBD2 (6 bases). Trimming pared 3 bases from V and 10 bases from J, leaving 13 bases between. The V gene's germline CDR1 is SGHDN and CDR2 FVKESK. The CDR3 contains 13 residues. As DNA, the CDR3 is TGTGCCAGCAGCCAGGCCGGTGGGGGGGAGCAGTTCTTC. Its translation: CASSQAGGGEQFF.

There are a few counts of this clonotype. The chain employs TRBV5-1 and TRBJ2-1, with D unclear. This CDR3 comprises 18 residues. V lost 7 bases and J lost 4, with 27 bases in between. The germline V gene encodes CDR1 SGHRS and CDR2 YFSETQ. The CDR3 here is CASPQPLDLFASYNEQFF. The CDR3 DNA follows: TGCGCCAGCCCCCAGCCCCTGGACCTATTTGCCTCTTACAATGAGCAGTTCTTC. The entire variable domain, with the rest obtained from reference TRBV5-1 and TRBJ2-1, is as follows: KAGVTQTPRYLIKTRGQQVTLSCSPISGHRSVSWYQQTPGQGLQFLFEYFSETQRNKGNFPGRFSGRQFSNSRSEMNVSTLELGDSALYLCASPQPLDLFASYNEQFFGPGTRLTVL.

This chain links TRBV20-1 with TRBJ1-1; D may be TRBD1 (5 bases). The germline gives CDR1 DFQATT, CDR2 SNEGSKA (reference sequence). Trimming took 1 base from V and 4 from J, leaving 16 bases between them. This CDR3 spans 15 amino acids. The CDR3 bases are TGCAGTGCTAGAGTAGGGAGGGCTGGGGGCACTGAAGCTTTCTTT. Its protein product is CSARVGRAGGTEAFF.

This clonotype has more than one count but fewer than ten. The chain uses TRBV10-2 and TRBJ2-3; 10 bases are a match to TRBD2. The CDR3 runs to 15 residues. V dropped 0 bases and J dropped 8; count of bases not matched to a gene: 5. Germline V gene lookup returns CDR1 WSHSY and CDR2 SAAADI. CDR3 loop: CASSESLAGAGTQYF. In DNA, the CDR3 is TGCGCCAGCAGTGAGTCGCTAGCGGGAGCCGGTACGCAGTATTTT.

This clonotype was seen many times. The V call is TRBV7-9, the J call TRBJ2-1; weak D call: TRBD1 (7 bases). CDR3 size: 16 residues. CDR1 SEHNR and CDR2 FQNEAQ come from the germline V gene (reference sequence). V lost 5 bases and J 7 bases, leaving 21 bases between the germline ends. CDR3 DNA: TGTGCCAGCAGCGCCCGACAGGGTTTGGGGAGGAATGAGCAGTTCTTC. Translation: CASSARQGLGRNEQFF.

This clonotype turned up a few times. This chain links TRBV10-3 with TRBJ2-7; D is possibly TRBD2 (6 bases). Germline CDR1 reads ENHRY; CDR2 reads SYGVKD. The CDR3 loop spans 14 amino acids. V was clipped by 0 bases and J by 2 bases, with 8 bases between them. The DNA for the CDR3 is TGTGCCATCAGTGAGTCAACGGGGGCCTACGAGCAGTACTTC. It specifies CAISESTGAYEQYF.

A few counts support this clonotype. J is TRBJ2-7 and V is TRBV6-2 or TRBV6-3; possibly TRBD2 for D (7 bases). Germline CDR1 MNHEY, CDR2 SVGEGT. The V end was cut by 0 bases, the J end by 6 bases, with 12 bases between. The CDR3 consists of 14 residues. CDR3 loop: CASSYSAGASEQYF. The CDR3 coding sequence is TGTGCCAGCAGTTACTCTGCGGGGGCGAGCGAGCAGTACTTC.

The gene calls are TRBV5-1 and TRBJ2-1; D uncertain. Deletions cut 4 bases from V and 8 bases from J, with 7 bases between. The CDR3 runs to 11 residues. Per germline, CDR1 SGHRS and CDR2 YFSETQ. CDR3: CASSADYEQFF. In nucleotides, the CDR3 is TGCGCCAGCAGCGCGGATTATGAGCAGTTCTTC.

This clonotype was seen many times. V usage is TRBV7-9 and J usage is TRBJ2-3, with 12 bases lining up with TRBD2. The germline V gene encodes CDR1 SEHNR and CDR2 FQNEAQ (reference sequence). CDR3 length equals 15 residues. The ends lost 6 bases at V and 6 bases at J; junction bases unmatched: 7. DNA of the CDR3: TGTGCCAGCAGTCCGACTAGCGGGAGCGCCGATACGCAGTATTTT. This translates into CASSPTSGSADTQYF.